This T cell receptor beta chain was recorded in a study of blood T cells in healthy people across ages. General observations from the study: Unknown donor CMV status possibly confounded expanded clonotype changes. Correlation between TCR beta diversity and naive T cell percentage was strong.

Primed by a sample-barcoded 5' primer and a J-beta primer mix, a second PCR proceeded for 7 to 11 cycles. TCRdb ran MiXCR on the 5' RACE reads and lists one entry per CDR3 protein. Here the sample spans some 900,000 distinct CDR3 sequences, 25% to 30% being singletons. Trimming took 4 bases from V and 4 from J, leaving 10 bases between them. The CDR3 totals 12 residues. Germline V CDR1 and CDR2: SQVTM, ANQGSEA. Every sample yielded at least 6.5 million isolated PBMCs. Many counts were recorded for this clonotype. Antigen unknown. The sample was blood. V and J are TRBV29-1 and TRBJ1-2; D unresolved. The source of this sequence is a woman of 80 years or more in good health. The DNA of the CDR3 is TGCAGCGTTGTGGTTTCAGGCTATGGCTACACCTTC. It translates to CSVVVSGYGYTF.